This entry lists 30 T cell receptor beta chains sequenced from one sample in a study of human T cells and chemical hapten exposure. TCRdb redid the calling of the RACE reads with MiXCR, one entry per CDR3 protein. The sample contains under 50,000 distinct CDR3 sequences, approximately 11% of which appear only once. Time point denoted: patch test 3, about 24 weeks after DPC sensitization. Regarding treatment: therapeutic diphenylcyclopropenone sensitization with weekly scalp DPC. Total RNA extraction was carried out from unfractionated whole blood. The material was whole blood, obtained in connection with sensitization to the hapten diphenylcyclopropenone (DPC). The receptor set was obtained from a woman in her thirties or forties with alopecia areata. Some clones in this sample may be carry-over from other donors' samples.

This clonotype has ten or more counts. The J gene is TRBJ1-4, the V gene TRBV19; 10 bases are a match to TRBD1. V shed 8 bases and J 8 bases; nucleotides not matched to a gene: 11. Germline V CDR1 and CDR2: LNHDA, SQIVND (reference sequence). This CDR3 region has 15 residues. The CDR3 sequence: CASSSPTGGDEKLFF. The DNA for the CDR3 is TGTGCCAGTTCATCTCCGACAGGGGGCGACGAAAAACTGTTTTTT.

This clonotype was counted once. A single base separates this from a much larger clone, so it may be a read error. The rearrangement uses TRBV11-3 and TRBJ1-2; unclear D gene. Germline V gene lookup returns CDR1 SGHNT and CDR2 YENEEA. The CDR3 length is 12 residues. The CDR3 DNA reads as TGTCCCAGCAGCTTAGAGGGTTTTGGCTACACCTTC. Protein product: CPSSLEGFGYTF.

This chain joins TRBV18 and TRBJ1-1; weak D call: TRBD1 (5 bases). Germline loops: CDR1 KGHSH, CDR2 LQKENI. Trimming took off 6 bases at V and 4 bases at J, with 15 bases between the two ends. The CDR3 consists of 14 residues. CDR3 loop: CASSLGQSGTEAFF. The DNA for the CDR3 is TGTGCCAGCTCCCTGGGGCAATCTGGCACTGAAGCTTTCTTT.

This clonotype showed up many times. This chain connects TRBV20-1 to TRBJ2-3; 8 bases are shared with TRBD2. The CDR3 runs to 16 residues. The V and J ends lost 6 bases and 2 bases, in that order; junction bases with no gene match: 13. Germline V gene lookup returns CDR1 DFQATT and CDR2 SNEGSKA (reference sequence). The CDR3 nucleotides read TGCAGTGCCCCTATTCGGATAGCGGGGACCACAGATACGCAGTATTTT. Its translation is CSAPIRIAGTTDTQYF.

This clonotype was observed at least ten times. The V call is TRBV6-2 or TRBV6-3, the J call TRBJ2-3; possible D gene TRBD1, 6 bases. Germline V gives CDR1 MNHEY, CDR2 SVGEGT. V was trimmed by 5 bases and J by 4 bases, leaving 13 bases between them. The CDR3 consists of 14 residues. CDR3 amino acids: CASSPRGFPDTQYF. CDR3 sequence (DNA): TGTGCCAGCAGTCCCAGGGGATTCCCAGATACGCAGTATTTT.

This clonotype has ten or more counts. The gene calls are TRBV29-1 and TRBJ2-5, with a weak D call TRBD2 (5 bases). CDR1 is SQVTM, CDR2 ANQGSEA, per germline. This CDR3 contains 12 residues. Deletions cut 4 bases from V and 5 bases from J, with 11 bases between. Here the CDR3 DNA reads TGCAGCGTTGTGGGTCCGGGGGAGACCCAGTACTTC. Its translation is CSVVGPGETQYF. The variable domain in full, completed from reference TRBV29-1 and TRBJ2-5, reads SAVISQKPSRDICQRGTSLTIQCQVDSQVTMMFWYRQQPGQSLTLIATANQGSEATYESGFVIDKFPISRPNLTFSTLTVSNMSPEDSSIYLCSVVGPGETQYFGPGTRLLVL.

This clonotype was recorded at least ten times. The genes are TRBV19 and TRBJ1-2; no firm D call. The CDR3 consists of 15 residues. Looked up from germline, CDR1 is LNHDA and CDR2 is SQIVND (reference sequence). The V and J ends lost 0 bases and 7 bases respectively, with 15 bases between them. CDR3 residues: CASSIDGRNLFGYTF. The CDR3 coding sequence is TGTGCCAGTAGTATAGATGGCAGGAATCTATTTGGCTACACCTTC.

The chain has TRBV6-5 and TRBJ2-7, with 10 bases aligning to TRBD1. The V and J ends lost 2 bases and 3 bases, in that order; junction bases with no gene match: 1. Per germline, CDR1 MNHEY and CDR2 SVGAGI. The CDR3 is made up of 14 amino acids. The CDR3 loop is CASSYGQGDYEQYF. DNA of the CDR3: TGTGCCAGCAGTTACGGACAGGGGGACTACGAGCAGTACTTC.

CDR3 DNA: TGCGCCAGCAGCCCCCGGGACCCCAGGACCGGGGAGCTGTTTTTT. Protein sequence: CASSPRDPRTGELFF. The chain couples TRBV5-1 to TRBJ2-2; D assignment may be TRBD1 or TRBD2 (5 bases each). Trimming took 4 bases from V and 5 from J, leaving 15 bases between them. Germline V lookup: CDR1 SGHRS, CDR2 YFSETQ. This CDR3 comprises 15 residues.

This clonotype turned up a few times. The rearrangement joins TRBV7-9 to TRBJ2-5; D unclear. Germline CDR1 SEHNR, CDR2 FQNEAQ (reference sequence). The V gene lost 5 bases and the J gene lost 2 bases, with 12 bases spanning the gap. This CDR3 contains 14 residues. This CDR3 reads CASSKPGQQETQYF. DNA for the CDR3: TGTGCCAGCAGCAAACCCGGGCAACAAGAGACCCAGTACTTC.

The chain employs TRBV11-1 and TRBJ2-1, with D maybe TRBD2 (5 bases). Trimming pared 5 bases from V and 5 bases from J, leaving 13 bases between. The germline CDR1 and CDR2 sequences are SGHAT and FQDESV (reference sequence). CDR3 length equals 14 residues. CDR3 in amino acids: CASSPLAFDNEQFF. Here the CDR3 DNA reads TGTGCCAGCAGCCCTCTAGCTTTTGACAATGAGCAGTTCTTC.

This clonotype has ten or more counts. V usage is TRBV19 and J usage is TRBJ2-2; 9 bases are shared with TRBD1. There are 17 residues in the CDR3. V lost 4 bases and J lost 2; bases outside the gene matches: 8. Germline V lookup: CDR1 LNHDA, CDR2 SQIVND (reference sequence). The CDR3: CASSSGDRGVNTGELFF. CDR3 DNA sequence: TGTGCCAGTAGTAGCGGCGACAGGGGGGTCAACACCGGGGAGCTGTTTTTT. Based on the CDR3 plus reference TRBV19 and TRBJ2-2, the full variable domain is DGGITQSPKYLFRKEGQNVTLSCEQNLNHDAMYWYRQDPGQGLRLIYYSQIVNDFQKGDIAEGYSVSREKKESFPLTVTSAQKNPTAFYLCASSSGDRGVNTGELFFGEGSRLTVL.

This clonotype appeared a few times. The CDR3 protein is CASSFGGAHNEQFF. The CDR3 DNA reads as TGTGCCAGCAGTTTTGGGGGAGCCCACAATGAGCAGTTCTTC. The chain links TRBV28 to TRBJ2-1; D may be TRBD1 or TRBD2 (5 bases each). V was shortened by 3 bases and J by 5 bases, with 11 bases between the two germline ends. Germline loops: CDR1 MDHEN, CDR2 SYDVKM. The CDR3 sequence is 14 residues long.

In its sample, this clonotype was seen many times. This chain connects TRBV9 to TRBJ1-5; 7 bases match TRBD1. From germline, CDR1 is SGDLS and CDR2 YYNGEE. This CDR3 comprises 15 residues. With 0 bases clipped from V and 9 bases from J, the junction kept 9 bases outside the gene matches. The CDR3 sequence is CASSVDGTAVRPQHF. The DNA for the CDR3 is TGTGCCAGCAGCGTAGACGGGACAGCTGTCCGGCCCCAGCATTTT.

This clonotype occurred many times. The CDR3 DNA sequence: TGTGCCAGTAGCGTCCTAGCGGACACCGGGGAGCTGTTTTTT. This codes for CASSVLADTGELFF. The chain joins TRBV19 to TRBJ2-2, with 7 bases lining up with TRBD2. The CDR3 totals 14 residues. V lost 6 bases to trimming and J lost 3 bases; unmatched junction nucleotides: 4. The germline CDR1 and CDR2 sequences are LNHDA and SQIVND (reference sequence). Combining the CDR3 with reference TRBV19 and TRBJ2-2 gives the whole variable domain DGGITQSPKYLFRKEGQNVTLSCEQNLNHDAMYWYRQDPGQGLRLIYYSQIVNDFQKGDIAEGYSVSREKKESFPLTVTSAQKNPTAFYLCASSVLADTGELFFGEGSRLTVL.

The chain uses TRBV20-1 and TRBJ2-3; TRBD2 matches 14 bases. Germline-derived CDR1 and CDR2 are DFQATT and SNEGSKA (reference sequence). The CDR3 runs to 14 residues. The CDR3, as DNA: TGCAGCGGGACTAGCGGGAGTAGCACAGATACGCAGTATTTT. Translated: CSGTSGSSTDTQYF.

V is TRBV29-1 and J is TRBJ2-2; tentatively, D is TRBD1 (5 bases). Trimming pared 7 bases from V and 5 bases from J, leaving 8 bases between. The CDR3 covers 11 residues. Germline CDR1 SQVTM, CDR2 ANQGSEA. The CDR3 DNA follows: TGCAGCGCAGACAGAACCGGGGAGCTGTTTTTT. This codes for CSADRTGELFF.

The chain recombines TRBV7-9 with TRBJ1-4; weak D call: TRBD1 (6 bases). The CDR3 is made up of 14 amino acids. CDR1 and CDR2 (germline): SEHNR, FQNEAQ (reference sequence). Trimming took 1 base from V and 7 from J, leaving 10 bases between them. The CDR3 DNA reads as TGTGCCAGCAGCTTAGTCCAGGGGCTTGAAAAACTGTTTTTT. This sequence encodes CASSLVQGLEKLFF.

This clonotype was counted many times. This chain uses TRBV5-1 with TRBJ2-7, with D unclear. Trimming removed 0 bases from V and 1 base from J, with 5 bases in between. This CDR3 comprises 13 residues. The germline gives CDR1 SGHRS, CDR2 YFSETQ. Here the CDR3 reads CASSLDGSYEQYF. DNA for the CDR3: TGCGCCAGCAGCTTGGACGGTTCCTACGAGCAGTACTTC.

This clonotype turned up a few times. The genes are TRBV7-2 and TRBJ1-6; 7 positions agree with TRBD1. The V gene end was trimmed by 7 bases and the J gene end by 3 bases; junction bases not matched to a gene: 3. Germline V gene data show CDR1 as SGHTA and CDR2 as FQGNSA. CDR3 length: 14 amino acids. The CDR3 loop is CASTRDSYNSPLHF. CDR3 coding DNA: TGTGCCAGCACTCGGGACAGCTATAATTCACCCCTCCACTTT.

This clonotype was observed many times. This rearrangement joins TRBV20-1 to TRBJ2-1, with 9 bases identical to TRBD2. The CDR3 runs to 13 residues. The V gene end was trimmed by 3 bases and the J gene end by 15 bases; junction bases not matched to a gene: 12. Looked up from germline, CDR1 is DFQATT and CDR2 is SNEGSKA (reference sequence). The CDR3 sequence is CSARDSLAGRGFF. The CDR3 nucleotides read TGCAGTGCTAGGGATTCACTAGCGGGCAGGGGGTTCTTC.

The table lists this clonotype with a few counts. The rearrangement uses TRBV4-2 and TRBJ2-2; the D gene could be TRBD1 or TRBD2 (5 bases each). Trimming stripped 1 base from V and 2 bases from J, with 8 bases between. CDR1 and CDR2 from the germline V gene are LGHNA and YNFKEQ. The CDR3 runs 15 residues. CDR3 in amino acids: CASSQGDQNTGELFF. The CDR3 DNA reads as TGTGCCAGCAGCCAAGGGGACCAAAACACCGGGGAGCTGTTTTTT.

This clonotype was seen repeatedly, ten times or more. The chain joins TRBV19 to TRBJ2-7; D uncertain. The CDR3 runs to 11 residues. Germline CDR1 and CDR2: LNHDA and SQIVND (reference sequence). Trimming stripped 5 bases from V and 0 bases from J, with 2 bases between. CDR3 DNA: TGTGCCAGTAGTCACTCCTACGAGCAGTACTTC. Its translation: CASSHSYEQYF.

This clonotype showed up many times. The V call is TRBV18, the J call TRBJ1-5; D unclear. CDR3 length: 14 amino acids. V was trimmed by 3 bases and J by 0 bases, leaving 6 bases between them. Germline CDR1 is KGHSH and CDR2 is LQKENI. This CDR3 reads CASSPGNSNQPQHF. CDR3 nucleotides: TGTGCCAGCTCACCCGGTAATAGCAATCAGCCCCAGCATTTT. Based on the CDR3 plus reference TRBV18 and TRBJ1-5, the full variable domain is NAGVMQNPRHLVRRRGQEARLRCSPMKGHSHVYWYRQLPEEGLKFMVYLQKENIIDESGMPKERFSAEFPKEGPSILRIQQVVRGDSAAYFCASSPGNSNQPQHFGDGTRLSIL.

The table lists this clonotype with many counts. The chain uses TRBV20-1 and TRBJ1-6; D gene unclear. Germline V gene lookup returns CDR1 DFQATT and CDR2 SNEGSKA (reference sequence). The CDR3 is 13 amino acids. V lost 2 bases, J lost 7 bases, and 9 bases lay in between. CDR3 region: CSARQVWNSPLHF. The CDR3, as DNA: TGCAGTGCTAGACAGGTGTGGAATTCACCCCTCCACTTT.

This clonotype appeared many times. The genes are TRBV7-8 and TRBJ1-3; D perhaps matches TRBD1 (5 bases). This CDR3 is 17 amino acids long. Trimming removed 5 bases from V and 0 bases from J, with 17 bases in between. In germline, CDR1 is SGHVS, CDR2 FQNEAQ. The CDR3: CASSQRGGVSSGNTIYF. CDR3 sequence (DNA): TGTGCCAGCAGCCAAAGGGGCGGCGTAAGCTCTGGAAACACCATATATTTT.

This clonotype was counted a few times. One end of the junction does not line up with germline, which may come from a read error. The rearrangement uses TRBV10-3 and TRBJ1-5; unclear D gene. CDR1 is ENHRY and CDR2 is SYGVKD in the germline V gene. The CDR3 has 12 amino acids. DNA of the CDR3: TGTGCCATCGCTGACGGAGGCCAGCCCAAGCATTTT. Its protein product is CAIADGGQPKHF.

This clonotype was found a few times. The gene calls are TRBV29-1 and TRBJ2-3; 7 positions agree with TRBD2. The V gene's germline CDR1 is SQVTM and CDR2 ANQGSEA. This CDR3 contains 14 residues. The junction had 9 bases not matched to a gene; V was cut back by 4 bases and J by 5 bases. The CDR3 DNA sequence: TGCAGCGTTGGGGTTGGCGGCGGGGGAGATACGCAGTATTTT. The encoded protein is CSVGVGGGGDTQYF.

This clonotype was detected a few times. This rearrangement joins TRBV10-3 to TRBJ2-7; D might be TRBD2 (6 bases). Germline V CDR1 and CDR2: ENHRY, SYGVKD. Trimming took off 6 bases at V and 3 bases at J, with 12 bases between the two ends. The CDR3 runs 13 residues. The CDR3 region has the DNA TGTGCCATCAGCGCGGGACCCCGCTACGAGCAGTACTTC. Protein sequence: CAISAGPRYEQYF.

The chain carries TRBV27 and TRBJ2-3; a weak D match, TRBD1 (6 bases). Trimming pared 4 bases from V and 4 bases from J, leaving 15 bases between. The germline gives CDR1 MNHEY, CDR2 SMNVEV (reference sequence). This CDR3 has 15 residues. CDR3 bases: TGTGCCAGCAGTTCACACAGGGTTCTTGCAGATACGCAGTATTTT. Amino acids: CASSSHRVLADTQYF.